This is a list of T cell receptor beta chains from one sample in a study of blood T cell repertoires in COVID-19. Produced via immunoSEQ multiplex PCR; TCRdb's table is partial and in-frame only. Here the sample spans roughly 120,000 clones, roughly 84% being singletons. The specimen was peripheral blood. These receptors were taken from a woman aged 50 to 65 with acute or convalescent COVID-19. CDR3s include the opening cysteine and the closing phenylalanine or tryptophan. The D gene is left open where the match is weak. For some rows the clone size is stated as once, few or many, or as a class when expanded; others skip it.

v_call	clone_size	j_call	d_call	cdr3_aa	cdr3_nt
TRBV18	NA	TRBJ1-1	NA	CASSPGWEEAFF	TGTGCCAGCTCACCCGGATGGGAGGAAGCTTTCTTT
TRBV7-9	NA	TRBJ1-2	NA	CASSHPGNYGYTF	TGTGCCAGCAGTCACCCAGGAAACTATGGCTACACCTTC
TRBV12-5	NA	TRBJ1-3	NA	CASGSPRGSQYSGNTIYF	TGTGCTAGTGGTTCTCCCCGCGGCTCCCAATACTCTGGAAACACCATATATTTT
TRBV30	NA	TRBJ1-2	NA	CAWSVQAGSNYGYTF	TGTGCCTGGAGTGTACAGGCAGGGTCCAACTATGGCTACACCTTC
TRBV5-1	NA	TRBJ2-1	TRBD1	CASSPKTGTGYSYNEQFF	TGCGCCAGCAGCCCGAAGACCGGGACAGGGTACTCCTACAATGAGCAGTTCTTC
TRBV15	NA	TRBJ1-2	NA	CATSRGTAYGYTF	TGTGCCACCAGCAGAGGGACAGCATATGGCTACACCTTC
TRBV3-1/TRBV3-2	NA	TRBJ1-2	NA	CASSQEGGYGYTF	TGTGCCAGCAGCCAAGAGGGGGGCTATGGCTACACCTTC
TRBV19	NA	TRBJ1-5	NA	CASRNLASWLDQPQHF	TGTGCCAGTAGAAATCTCGCTAGCTGGCTGGATCAGCCCCAGCATTTT
TRBV3-1/TRBV3-2	NA	TRBJ2-1	TRBD2	CASSRRTSGGGSYNEQFF	TGTGCCAGCAGCCGCCGGACTAGCGGGGGGGGATCCTACAATGAGCAGTTCTTC
TRBV7-7	NA	TRBJ2-5	TRBD1	CASSSGTGVPRETQYF	TGTGCTAGCAGCTCTGGGACAGGGGTCCCCAGGGAGACCCAGTACTTC
TRBV24-1	NA	TRBJ2-1	NA	CATSDSPVGGHVSEQFF	TGTGCCACCAGTGATTCCCCAGTGGGGGGGCATGTAAGTGAGCAGTTCTTC
TRBV4-1	NA	TRBJ1-5	NA	CASSQDRVEEQPQHF	TGCGCCAGCAGCCAAGACAGGGTGGAAGAGCAGCCCCAGCATTTT
TRBV2	NA	TRBJ1-2	TRBD1	CASSENQGAGEGYTF	TGTGCCAGCAGTGAGAATCAGGGGGCCGGGGAGGGCTACACCTTC
TRBV9	NA	TRBJ1-1	TRBD1	CASSAPRGTNTEAFF	TGTGCCAGCAGCGCCCCCAGGGGGACGAACACTGAAGCTTTCTTT
TRBV6-5	NA	TRBJ2-7	NA	CASSRQAGAYEQYF	TGTGCCAGCAGTCGACAGGCTGGGGCCTACGAGCAGTACTTC
TRBV18	few	TRBJ1-2	NA	CASSPTDYGYTF	TGTGCCAGCTCACCGACAGACTATGGCTACACCTTC
TRBV25-1	once	TRBJ1-5	NA	CASSRGQPQHF	TGTGCCAGCAGCCGAGGGCAGCCCCAGCATTTT
TRBV5-1	few	TRBJ1-2	NA	CASRGMNYGYTF	TGCGCCAGCCGGGGGATGAACTATGGCTACACCTTC
TRBV3-1/TRBV3-2	NA	TRBJ1-1	TRBD1	CASSHTTGRTEAFF	TGTGCCAGCAGCCATACGACAGGGCGGACTGAAGCTTTCTTT
TRBV15	NA	TRBJ2-5	NA	CATSRGGGETQYF	TGTGCCACCAGCAGAGGCGGCGGGGAGACCCAGTACTTC
TRBV6-5	NA	TRBJ1-6	NA	CASSFDGRGNSPLHF	TGTGCCAGCAGTTTTGACGGAAGGGGGAATTCACCCCTCCACTTT
TRBV28	NA	TRBJ1-3	NA	CASRPGGSGNTIYF	TGTGCCAGCAGACCCGGGGGTTCTGGAAACACCATATATTTT
TRBV2	NA	TRBJ2-3	TRBD2	CASSPSGGGTDTQYF	TGTGCCAGCAGTCCCAGCGGGGGGGGCACAGATACGCAGTATTTT
TRBV11-2	NA	TRBJ2-7	NA	CASSLNSYEQYF	TGTGCCAGCAGCTTAAACAGCTACGAGCAGTACTTC
TRBV19	few	TRBJ1-4	NA	CASSPGGGRFNEKLFF	TGTGCCAGTAGTCCCGGCGGGGGAAGGTTTAATGAAAAACTGTTTTTT
TRBV7-6	NA	TRBJ2-7	NA	CASSLGSSSYEQYF	TGTGCCAGCAGCTTAGGGAGCAGCTCCTACGAGCAGTACTTC
TRBV9	once	TRBJ1-3	TRBD1	CASSPDGTGRNTIYF	TGTGCCAGCAGCCCGGACGGGACAGGAAGGAACACCATATATTTT
TRBV7-9	NA	TRBJ2-5	NA	CASSLVGETQYF	TGTGCCAGCAGCTTAGTCGGGGAGACCCAGTACTTC
TRBV5-5	NA	TRBJ1-2	NA	CASATFVTGYGYTF	TGTGCCAGTGCTACCTTTGTGACGGGCTATGGCTACACCTTC
TRBV30	NA	TRBJ2-1	TRBD2	CAWSSGGHEQFF	TGTGCCTGGAGTTCGGGGGGGCATGAGCAGTTCTTC
TRBV18	NA	TRBJ1-2	NA	CASSPENSPNYGYTF	TGTGCCAGCTCACCAGAAAACAGTCCTAACTATGGCTACACCTTC
TRBV15	NA	TRBJ1-5	TRBD1	CATSGLTGAQPQHF	TGTGCCACCAGCGGACTAACAGGGGCTCAGCCCCAGCATTTT
TRBV15	once	TRBJ2-7	TRBD1	CATRRGGRDRAYEQYF	TGTGCCACCAGGAGGGGAGGCCGGGACAGGGCGTACGAGCAGTACTTC
TRBV6-2/TRBV6-3	NA	TRBJ1-2	TRBD1	CASSYEGANYGYTF	TGTGCCAGCAGTTACGAGGGGGCAAACTATGGCTACACCTTC
TRBV5-1	NA	TRBJ1-2	TRBD1	CASSLPGQGYGYTF	TGCGCCAGCAGCTTGCCGGGACAGGGCTATGGCTACACCTTC
TRBV27	NA	TRBJ1-2	TRBD1	CASSVTGTAYGGYTF	TGTGCCAGCAGTGTAACTGGGACAGCATATGGCGGCTACACCTTC
TRBV24-1	once	TRBJ2-3	NA	CATSDSALTKGTDTQYF	TGTGCCACCAGTGATTCGGCCCTAACTAAGGGCACAGATACGCAGTATTTT
TRBV6-4	few	TRBJ2-2	TRBD1	CASSTDRGKAGELFF	TGTGCCAGCAGCACGGACAGGGGAAAGGCCGGGGAGCTGTTTTTT
TRBV24-1	NA	TRBJ1-2	NA	CATSDLDKLGGYTF	TGTGCCACCAGTGATTTGGACAAGCTGGGTGGCTACACCTTC
TRBV4-1	NA	TRBJ2-7	NA	CASSQGGRGNDEQYF	TGCGCCAGCAGCCAAGGGGGGAGGGGGAACGACGAGCAGTACTTC
TRBV14	NA	TRBJ1-4	NA	CASSRGHGEKLFF	TGTGCCAGCAGCCGAGGGCACGGCGAAAAACTGTTTTTT
TRBV2	NA	TRBJ1-6	NA	CASSEQGYNSPLHF	TGTGCCAGCAGTGAACAGGGCTATAATTCACCCCTCCACTTT
TRBV11-3	NA	TRBJ2-4	TRBD2	CASSLSSGTNVDIQYF	TGTGCCAGCAGCTTATCTAGCGGGACGAATGTTGACATTCAGTACTTC
TRBV19	once	TRBJ1-5	TRBD1	CASRPSSSGQGNQPQHF	TGTGCCAGTAGACCCAGTAGTTCGGGACAGGGCAATCAGCCCCAGCATTTT
TRBV19	NA	TRBJ1-6	NA	CASSVEPFNSPLHF	TGTGCCAGTAGTGTCGAGCCCTTCAATTCACCCCTCCACTTT
TRBV19	NA	TRBJ2-7	TRBD1	CASSRPTGDEQYF	TGTGCCAGTAGTAGACCGACAGGGGATGAGCAGTACTTC
TRBV5-1	NA	TRBJ1-2	TRBD1	CASSLAPGTGGGYTF	TGCGCCAGCAGCTTGGCACCCGGGACAGGGGGTGGCTACACCTTC
TRBV19	NA	TRBJ1-1	TRBD1	CASSPYGQGGTEAFF	TGTGCCAGTAGCCCCTACGGACAGGGAGGTACTGAAGCTTTCTTT
TRBV5-4	NA	TRBJ2-1	TRBD1	CASSRGGGQGPRNEQFF	TGTGCCAGCAGCCGGGGTGGGGGACAGGGCCCCAGAAATGAGCAGTTCTTC
TRBV3-1/TRBV3-2	NA	TRBJ1-2	NA	CASSQERGYTF	TGTGCCAGCAGCCAAGAACGGGGCTACACCTTC
TRBV30	NA	TRBJ1-1	NA	CAWGIRQNTEAFF	TGTGCCTGGGGGATTCGACAGAACACTGAAGCTTTCTTT
TRBV6-2/TRBV6-3	NA	TRBJ1-2	TRBD1	CASSYLGQGGYGYTF	TGTGCCAGCAGTTACTTGGGACAGGGTGGCTATGGCTACACCTTC